This is a list of T cell receptor beta chains from one sample in a study of blood T cells in healthy people across ages. Using its own MiXCR run on the 5' RACE reads, TCRdb lists one record per CDR3 protein. The data hold around 1,500,000 distinct CDR3 sequences, with roughly 40% observed a single time. The sequencing sample was made of blood. These receptors all stem from a woman between 18 and 29 years old in good health. CDR3s include the opening cysteine and the closing phenylalanine or tryptophan. A D gene is named only where the DNA matches it firmly. Size is stated for part of the rows, as once, few or many counts, or as a class when the clone is expanded.

few - TRBJ2-7 TRBV27 TGTGCCAGCAGTTTTGGAAGGGTGGAGTACTTC CASSFGRVEYF
- - TRBJ1-1 TRBV4-1 TGCGCCAGCAGCCAAGGTACTCGGAGGTTTCCTGAAGCTTTCTTT CASSQGTRRFPEAFF
- - TRBJ2-7 TRBV6-5 TGTGCCAGCAGTTACTCCCCAGGGCACTACAATGAGCAGTACTTC CASSYSPGHYNEQYF
- - TRBJ2-7 TRBV20-1 TGCAGTGCTAGACAATCGCGAGGAGCGCTTAACGAGCAGTACTTC CSARQSRGALNEQYF
- - TRBJ1-2 TRBV6-1 TGTGCCAGCAAGGGAACCGGGACCTGGGACTACACCTTC CASKGTGTWDYTF
- TRBD1 TRBJ2-3 TRBV4-1 TGCGCCAGCAGCCAAGGCCAGGGGGCACCAGATACGCAGTATTTT CASSQGQGAPDTQYF
- - TRBJ2-4 TRBV4-1 TGCGCCAGCAGCCAATCCCTCGGCAGTTTAGCCAAAAACATTCAGTACTTC CASSQSLGSLAKNIQYF
- - TRBJ1-2 TRBV21-1 TGTGCCAGCAGCAAAGCCCGACAGGGGTATCCCTATGGCTACACCTTC CASSKARQGYPYGYTF
- - TRBJ2-6 TRBV6-5 TGTGCCAGCAGTTACGGAAGGGGGGCCTCTGCTGGGGCCAACGTCCTGACTTTC CASSYGRGASAGANVLTF
- - TRBJ1-2 TRBV9 TGTGCCAGCAGCCCTACGGACGTCTATGGCTACACCTTC CASSPTDVYGYTF
few - TRBJ1-1 TRBV5-1 TGCGCCAGCAGCGGTGGGGGGGGCGACACTGAAGCTTTCTTT CASSGGGGDTEAFF
- - TRBJ2-7 TRBV19 TGTGCCAGTAGCCCCCCGGGGCGGGGAACCTACGAGCAGTACTTC CASSPPGRGTYEQYF
- TRBD1 TRBJ2-7 TRBV5-1 TGCGCCAGCACCCAAACAGGGGGGGAGCAGTACTTC CASTQTGGEQYF
few - TRBJ1-2 TRBV11-2 TGTGCCAGCAGCTTAGGCCTCCCGCCGGGCTACACCTTC CASSLGLPPGYTF
- - TRBJ1-2 TRBV28 TGTGCCAGCAGTTTAGGGGCGATTAACTATGGCTACACCTTC CASSLGAINYGYTF
- TRBD1 TRBJ2-4 TRBV3-1 TGTGCCGGCAGCCATCTTGGAGGGACAGGGACGGGAAACATTCAGTACTTC CAGSHLGGTGTGNIQYF